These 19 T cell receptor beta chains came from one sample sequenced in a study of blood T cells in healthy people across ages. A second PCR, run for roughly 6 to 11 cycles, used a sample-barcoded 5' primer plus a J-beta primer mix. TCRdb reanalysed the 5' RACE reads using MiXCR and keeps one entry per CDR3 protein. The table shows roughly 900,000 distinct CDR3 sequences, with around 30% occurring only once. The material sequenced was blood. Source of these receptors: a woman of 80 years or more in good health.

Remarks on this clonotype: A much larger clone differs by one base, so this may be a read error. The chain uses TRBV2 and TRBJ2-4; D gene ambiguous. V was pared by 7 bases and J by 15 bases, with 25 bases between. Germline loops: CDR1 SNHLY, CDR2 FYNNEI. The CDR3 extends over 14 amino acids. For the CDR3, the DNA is TGTGCCAGCAAGTTCCTAAGGACGGAAGAGACCCGGTACTTC. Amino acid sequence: CASKFLRTEETRYF. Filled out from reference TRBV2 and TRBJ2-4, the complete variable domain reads EPEVTQTPSHQVTQMGQEVILRCVPISNHLYFYWYRQILGQKVEFLVSFYNNEISEKSEIFDDQFSVERPDGSNFTLKIRSTKLEDSAMYFCASKFLRTEETRYFGAGTRLSVL.

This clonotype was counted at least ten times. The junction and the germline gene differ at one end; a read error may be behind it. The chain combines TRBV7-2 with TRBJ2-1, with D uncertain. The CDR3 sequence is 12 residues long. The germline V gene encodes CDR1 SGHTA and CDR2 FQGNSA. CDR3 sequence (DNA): TGCGCCAGCAGCTTAGCTCGGAATGAGCAGTTCTTC. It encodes CASSLARNEQFF.

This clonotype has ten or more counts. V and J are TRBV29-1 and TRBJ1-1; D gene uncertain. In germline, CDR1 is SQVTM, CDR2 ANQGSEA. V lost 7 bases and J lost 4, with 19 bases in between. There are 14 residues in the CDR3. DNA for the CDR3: TGCAGCGCTCGCACCTCACCCATTCCCACTGAAGCTTTCTTT. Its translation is CSARTSPIPTEAFF.

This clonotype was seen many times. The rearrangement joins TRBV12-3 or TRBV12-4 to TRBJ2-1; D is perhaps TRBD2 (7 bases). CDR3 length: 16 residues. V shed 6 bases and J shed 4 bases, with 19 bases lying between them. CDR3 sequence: CASRSGSRGAYNEQFF. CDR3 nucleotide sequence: TGTGCCAGCAGGTCGGGGAGCCGGGGGGCATACAATGAGCAGTTCTTC.

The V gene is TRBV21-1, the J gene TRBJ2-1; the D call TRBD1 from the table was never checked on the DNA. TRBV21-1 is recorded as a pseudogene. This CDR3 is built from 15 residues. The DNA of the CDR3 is TGTGCCAGCAGCAATAACAGGGAGCGACACAATGAGCAGTTCTTC. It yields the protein CASSNNRERHNEQFF.

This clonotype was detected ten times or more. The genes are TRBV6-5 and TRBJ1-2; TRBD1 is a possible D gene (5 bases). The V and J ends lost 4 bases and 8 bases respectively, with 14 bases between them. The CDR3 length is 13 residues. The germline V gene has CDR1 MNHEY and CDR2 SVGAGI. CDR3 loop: CASSFIGTAGYTF. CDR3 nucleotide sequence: TGTGCCAGCAGTTTTATCGGGACGGCCGGCTACACCTTC.

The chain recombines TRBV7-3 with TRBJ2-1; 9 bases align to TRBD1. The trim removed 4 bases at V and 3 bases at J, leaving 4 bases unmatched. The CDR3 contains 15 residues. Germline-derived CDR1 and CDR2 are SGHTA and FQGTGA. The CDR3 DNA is TGTGCCAGCAGCTCGGACAGGGGAATCTACAATGAGCAGTTCTTC. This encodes CASSSDRGIYNEQFF.

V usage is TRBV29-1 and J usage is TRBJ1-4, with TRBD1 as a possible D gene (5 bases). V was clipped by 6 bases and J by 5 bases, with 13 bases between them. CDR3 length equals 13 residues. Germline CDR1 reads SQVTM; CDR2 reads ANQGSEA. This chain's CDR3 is CSVVGAENEKLFF. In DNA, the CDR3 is TGCAGCGTCGTAGGGGCCGAAAATGAAAAACTGTTTTTT.

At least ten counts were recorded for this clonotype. This chain's CDR3 is CAIRLAGGTTDTQYF. The CDR3 region has the DNA TGTGCCATCCGGCTAGCGGGGGGGACCACAGATACGCAGTATTTT. The V and J genes are TRBV10-3 and TRBJ2-3, with 12 bases that match TRBD2. The CDR3 is made up of 15 amino acids. The J segment lost 2 bases and the V segment lost 8 bases, leaving 5 bases of the junction unmatched. CDR1 and CDR2 from the germline V gene are ENHRY and SYGVKD.

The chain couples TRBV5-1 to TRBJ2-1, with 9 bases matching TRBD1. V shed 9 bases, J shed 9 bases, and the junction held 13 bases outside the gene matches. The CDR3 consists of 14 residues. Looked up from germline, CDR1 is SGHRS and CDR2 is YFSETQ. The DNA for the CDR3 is TGCGCCAACACCCGGGACAGGGATTGGAGTGAGCAGTTCTTC. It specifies CANTRDRDWSEQFF.

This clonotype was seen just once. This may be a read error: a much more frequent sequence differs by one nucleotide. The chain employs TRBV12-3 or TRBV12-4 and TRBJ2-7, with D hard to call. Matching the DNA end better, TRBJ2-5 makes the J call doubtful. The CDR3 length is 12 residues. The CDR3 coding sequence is TGTGCCAGCAGTTTTTTCTCCGGGACCCAGTACTTC. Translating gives CASSFFSGTQYF.

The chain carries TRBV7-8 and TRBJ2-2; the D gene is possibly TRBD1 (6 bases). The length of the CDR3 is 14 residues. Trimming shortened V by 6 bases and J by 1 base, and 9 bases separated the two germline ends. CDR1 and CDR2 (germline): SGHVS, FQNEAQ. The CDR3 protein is CASRRTVNTGELFF. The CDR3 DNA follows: TGTGCCAGCAGGCGGACAGTGAACACCGGGGAGCTGTTTTTT.

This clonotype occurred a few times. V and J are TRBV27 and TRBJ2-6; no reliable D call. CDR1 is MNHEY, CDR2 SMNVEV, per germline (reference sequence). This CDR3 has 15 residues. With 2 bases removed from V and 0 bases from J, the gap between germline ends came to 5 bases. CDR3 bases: TGTGCCAGCAGTTTAAAGGACTCTGGGGCCAACGTCCTGACTTTC. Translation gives CASSLKDSGANVLTF.

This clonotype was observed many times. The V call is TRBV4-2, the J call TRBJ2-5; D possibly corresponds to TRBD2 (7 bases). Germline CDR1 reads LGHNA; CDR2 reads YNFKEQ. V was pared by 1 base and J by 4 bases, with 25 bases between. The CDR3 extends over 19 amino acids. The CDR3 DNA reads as TGTGCCAGCAGCCAAGGATCCCTCTTAAGTGGGGGGGCGGGAGAGACCCAGTACTTC. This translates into CASSQGSLLSGGAGETQYF.

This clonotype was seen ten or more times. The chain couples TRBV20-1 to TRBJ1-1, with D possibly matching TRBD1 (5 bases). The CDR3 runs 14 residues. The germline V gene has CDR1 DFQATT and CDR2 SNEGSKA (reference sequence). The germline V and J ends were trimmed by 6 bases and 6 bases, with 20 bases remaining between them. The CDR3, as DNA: TGCAGTGCCATCCCGGGACTTTATGACTCTGAAGCTTTCTTT. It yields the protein CSAIPGLYDSEAFF.

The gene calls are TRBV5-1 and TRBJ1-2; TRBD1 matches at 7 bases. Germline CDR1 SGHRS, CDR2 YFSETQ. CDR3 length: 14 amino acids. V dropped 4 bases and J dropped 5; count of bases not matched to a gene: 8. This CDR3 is CASSPIQGGYGYTF. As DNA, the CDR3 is TGCGCCAGCAGCCCCATCCAGGGGGGATATGGCTACACCTTC.

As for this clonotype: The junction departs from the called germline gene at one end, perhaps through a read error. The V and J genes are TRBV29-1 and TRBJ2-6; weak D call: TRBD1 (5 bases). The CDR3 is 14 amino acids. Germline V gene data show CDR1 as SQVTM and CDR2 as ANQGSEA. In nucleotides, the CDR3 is TGCAGCGTTGAACGGAGCTCTGGGGCCAACGTTCTGACTTTC. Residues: CSVERSSGANVLTF.

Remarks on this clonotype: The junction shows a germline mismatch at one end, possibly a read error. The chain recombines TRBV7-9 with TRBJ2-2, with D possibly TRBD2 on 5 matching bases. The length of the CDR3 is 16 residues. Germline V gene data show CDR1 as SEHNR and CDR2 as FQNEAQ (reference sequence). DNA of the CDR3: TGTGCCAGCACCCTCATAGGAGGAGTGGGCACCAGGGAGCTGTTTTTT. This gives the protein CASTLIGGVGTRELFF. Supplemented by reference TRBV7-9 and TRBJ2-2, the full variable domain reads DTGVSQNPRHKITKRGQNVTFRCDPISEHNRLYWYRQTLGQGPEFLTYFQNEAQLEKSRLLSDRFSAERPKGSFSTLEIQRTEQGDSAMYLCASTLIGGVGTRELFFGEGSRLTVL.

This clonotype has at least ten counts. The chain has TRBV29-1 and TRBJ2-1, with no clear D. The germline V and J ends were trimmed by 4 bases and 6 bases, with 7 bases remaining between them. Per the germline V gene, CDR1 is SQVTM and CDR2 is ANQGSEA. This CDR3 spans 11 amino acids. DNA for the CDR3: TGCAGCGTTGGACGTGCCAATGAGCAGTTCTTC. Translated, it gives CSVGRANEQFF.